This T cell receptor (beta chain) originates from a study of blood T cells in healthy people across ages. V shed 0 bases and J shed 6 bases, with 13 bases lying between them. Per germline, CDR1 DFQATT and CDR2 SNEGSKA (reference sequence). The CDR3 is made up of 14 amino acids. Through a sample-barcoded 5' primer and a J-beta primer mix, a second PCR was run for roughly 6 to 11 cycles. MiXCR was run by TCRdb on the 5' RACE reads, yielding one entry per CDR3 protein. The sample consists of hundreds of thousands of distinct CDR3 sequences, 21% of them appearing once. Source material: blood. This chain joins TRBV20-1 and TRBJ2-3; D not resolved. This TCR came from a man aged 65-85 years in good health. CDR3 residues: CSARDYAGPDTQYF. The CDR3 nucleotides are TGCAGTGCTAGAGATTATGCAGGTCCTGATACGCAGTATTTT.